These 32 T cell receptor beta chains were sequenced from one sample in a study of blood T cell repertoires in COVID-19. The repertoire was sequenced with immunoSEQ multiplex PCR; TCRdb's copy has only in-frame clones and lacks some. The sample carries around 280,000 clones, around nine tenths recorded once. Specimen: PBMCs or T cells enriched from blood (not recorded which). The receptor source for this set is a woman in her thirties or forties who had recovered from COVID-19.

The CDR3 region has the DNA TGTGCCAGCTCACCGGGGACAGGTTGGTCCGAGCAGTACTTC. It specifies CASSPGTGWSEQYF. This sequence joins TRBV18 and TRBJ2-7; the match to TRBD1 covers 8 bases. This CDR3 is 14 amino acids long. Trimming at V came to 3 bases and at J to 6 bases, leaving 7 bases not matched to a gene. The germline V gene has CDR1 KGHSH and CDR2 LQKENI.

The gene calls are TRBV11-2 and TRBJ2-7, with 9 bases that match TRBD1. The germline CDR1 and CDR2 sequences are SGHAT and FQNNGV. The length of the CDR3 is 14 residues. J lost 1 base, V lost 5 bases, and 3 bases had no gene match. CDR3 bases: TGTGCCAGCAGCCGGGGACAGGGATCCTACGAGCAGTACTTC. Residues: CASSRGQGSYEQYF.

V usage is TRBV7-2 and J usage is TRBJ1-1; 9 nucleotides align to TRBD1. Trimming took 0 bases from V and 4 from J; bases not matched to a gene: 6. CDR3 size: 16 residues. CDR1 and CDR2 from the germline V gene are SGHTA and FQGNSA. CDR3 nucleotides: TGTGCCAGCAGCTTAGCGGGACCGGGACAGGGCACTGAAGCTTTCTTT. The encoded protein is CASSLAGPGQGTEAFF.

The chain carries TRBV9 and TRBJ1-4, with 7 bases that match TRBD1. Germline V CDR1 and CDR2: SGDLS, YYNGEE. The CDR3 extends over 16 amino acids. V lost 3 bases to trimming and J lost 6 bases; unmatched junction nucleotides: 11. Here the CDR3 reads CASSARNSTGYEKLFF. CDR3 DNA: TGTGCCAGCAGCGCTCGCAACTCGACAGGGTATGAAAAACTGTTTTTT.

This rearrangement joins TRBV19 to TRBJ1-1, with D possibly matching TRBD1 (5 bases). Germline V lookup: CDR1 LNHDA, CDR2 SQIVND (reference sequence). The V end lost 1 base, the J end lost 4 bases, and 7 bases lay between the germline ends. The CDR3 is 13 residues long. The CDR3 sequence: CASSIGRATEAFF. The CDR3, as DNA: TGTGCCAGTAGTATAGGCAGGGCCACTGAAGCTTTCTTT. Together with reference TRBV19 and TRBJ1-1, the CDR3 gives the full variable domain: DGGITQSPKYLFRKEGQNVTLSCEQNLNHDAMYWYRQDPGQGLRLIYYSQIVNDFQKGDIAEGYSVSREKKESFPLTVTSAQKNPTAFYLCASSIGRATEAFFGQGTRLTVV.

CDR3 region: CASSIPGVADTQYF. The CDR3 nucleotides read TGTGCCAGTAGTATACCAGGGGTAGCAGATACGCAGTATTTT. The rearrangement links TRBV19 to TRBJ2-3, with D possibly TRBD1 on 6 matching bases. Germline assignment: CDR1 LNHDA and CDR2 SQIVND (reference sequence). V lost 2 bases, J lost 4 bases, and 10 bases lay in between. The CDR3 totals 14 residues.

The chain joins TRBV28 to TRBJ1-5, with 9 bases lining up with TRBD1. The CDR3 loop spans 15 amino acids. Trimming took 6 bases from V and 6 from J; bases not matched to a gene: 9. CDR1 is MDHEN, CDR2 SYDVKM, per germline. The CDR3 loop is CASRTRGQGFQPQHF. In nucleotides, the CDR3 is TGTGCCAGCAGAACCAGGGGACAGGGTTTTCAGCCCCAGCATTTT.

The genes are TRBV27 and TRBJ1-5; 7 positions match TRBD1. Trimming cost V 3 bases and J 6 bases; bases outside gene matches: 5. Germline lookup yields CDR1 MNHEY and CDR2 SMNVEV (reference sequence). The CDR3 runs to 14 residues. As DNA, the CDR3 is TGTGCCAGCAGTTTGAGGACAGGCGGTCAGCCCCAGCATTTT. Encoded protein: CASSLRTGGQPQHF.

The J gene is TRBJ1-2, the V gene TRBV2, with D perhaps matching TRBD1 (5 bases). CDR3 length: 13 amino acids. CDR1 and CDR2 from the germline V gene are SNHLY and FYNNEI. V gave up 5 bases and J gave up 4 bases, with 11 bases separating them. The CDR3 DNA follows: TGTGCCAGCAGTCAGACAGAACTCTATGGCTACACCTTC. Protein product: CASSQTELYGYTF.

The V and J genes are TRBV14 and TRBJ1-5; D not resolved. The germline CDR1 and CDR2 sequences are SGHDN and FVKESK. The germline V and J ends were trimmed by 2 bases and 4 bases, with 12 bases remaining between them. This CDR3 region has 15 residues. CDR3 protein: CASSQRVIGNQPQHF. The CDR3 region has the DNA TGTGCCAGCAGCCAACGGGTGATAGGTAATCAGCCCCAGCATTTT.

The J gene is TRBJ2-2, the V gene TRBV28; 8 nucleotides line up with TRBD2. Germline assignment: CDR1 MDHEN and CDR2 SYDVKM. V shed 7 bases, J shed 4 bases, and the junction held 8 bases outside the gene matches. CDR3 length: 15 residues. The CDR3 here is CASILDGRVTGELFF. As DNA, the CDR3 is TGTGCCAGCATCCTGGACGGGAGGGTCACCGGGGAGCTGTTTTTT.

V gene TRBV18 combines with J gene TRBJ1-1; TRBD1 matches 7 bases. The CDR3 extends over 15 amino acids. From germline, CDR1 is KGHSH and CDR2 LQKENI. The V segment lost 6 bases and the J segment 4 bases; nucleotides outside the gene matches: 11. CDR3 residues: CASSPSTGLPTEAFF. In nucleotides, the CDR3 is TGTGCCAGCTCTCCTTCGACAGGGTTACCCACTGAAGCTTTCTTT.

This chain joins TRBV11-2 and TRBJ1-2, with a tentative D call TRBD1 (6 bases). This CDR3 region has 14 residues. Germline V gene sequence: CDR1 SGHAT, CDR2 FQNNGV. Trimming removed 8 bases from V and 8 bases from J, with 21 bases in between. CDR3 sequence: CASVLGGARKGYTF. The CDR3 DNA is TGTGCCAGCGTTCTCGGGGGGGCGCGTAAGGGCTACACCTTC.

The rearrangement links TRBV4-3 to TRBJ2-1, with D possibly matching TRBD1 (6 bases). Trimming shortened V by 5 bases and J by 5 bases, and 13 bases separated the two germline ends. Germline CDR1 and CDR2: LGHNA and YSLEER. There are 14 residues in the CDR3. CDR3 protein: CASSFRGGNNEQFF. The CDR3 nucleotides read TGCGCCAGCAGCTTCCGAGGGGGTAACAATGAGCAGTTCTTC.

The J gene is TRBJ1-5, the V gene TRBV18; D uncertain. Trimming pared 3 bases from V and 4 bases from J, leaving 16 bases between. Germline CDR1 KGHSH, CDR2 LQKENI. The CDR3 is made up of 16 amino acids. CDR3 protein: CASSPLELRRNQPQHF. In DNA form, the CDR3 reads TGTGCCAGCTCACCCCTAGAACTAAGGCGGAATCAGCCCCAGCATTTT.

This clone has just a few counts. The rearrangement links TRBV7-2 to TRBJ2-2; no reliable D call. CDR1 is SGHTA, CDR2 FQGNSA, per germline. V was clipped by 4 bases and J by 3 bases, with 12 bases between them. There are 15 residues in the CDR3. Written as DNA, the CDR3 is TGTGCCAGCAGCTCCTACGGAGCTGACACCGGGGAGCTGTTTTTT. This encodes CASSSYGADTGELFF.

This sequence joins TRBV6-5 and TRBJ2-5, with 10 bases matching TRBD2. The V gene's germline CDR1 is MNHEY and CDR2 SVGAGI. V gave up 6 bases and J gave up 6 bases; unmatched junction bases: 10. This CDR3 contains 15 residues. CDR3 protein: CASRSGRAASKTQYF. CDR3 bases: TGTGCCAGCAGGAGCGGGAGGGCCGCGAGTAAGACCCAGTACTTC.

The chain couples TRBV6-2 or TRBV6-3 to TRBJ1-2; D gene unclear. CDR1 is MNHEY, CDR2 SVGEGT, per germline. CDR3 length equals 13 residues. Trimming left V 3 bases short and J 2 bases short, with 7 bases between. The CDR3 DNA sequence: TGTGCCAGCAGTTATCCCCCGAACTATGGCTACACCTTC. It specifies CASSYPPNYGYTF.

The CDR3 reads CSVLAGVAGELFF. CDR3 nucleotides: TGCAGCGTACTAGCGGGAGTGGCCGGGGAGCTGTTTTTT. This chain joins TRBV29-1 and TRBJ2-2; 11 nucleotides align to TRBD2. V lost 6 bases and J lost 6; bases outside the gene matches: 3. The CDR3 loop spans 13 amino acids. Germline assignment: CDR1 SQVTM and CDR2 ANQGSEA.

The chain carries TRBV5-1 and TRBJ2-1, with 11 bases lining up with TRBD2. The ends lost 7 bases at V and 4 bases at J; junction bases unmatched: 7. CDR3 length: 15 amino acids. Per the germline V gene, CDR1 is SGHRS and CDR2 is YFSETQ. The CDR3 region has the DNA TGCGCCAGCTTCCTGGGACTAGCGGAATACAATGAGCAGTTCTTC. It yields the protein CASFLGLAEYNEQFF.

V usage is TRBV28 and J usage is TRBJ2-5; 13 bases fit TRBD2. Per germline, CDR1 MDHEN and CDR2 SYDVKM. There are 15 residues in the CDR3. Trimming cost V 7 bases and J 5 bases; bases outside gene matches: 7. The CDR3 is CASTWGLAGWETQYF. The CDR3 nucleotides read TGTGCCAGCACTTGGGGACTAGCGGGATGGGAGACCCAGTACTTC. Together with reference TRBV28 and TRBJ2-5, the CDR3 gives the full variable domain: DVKVTQSSRYLVKRTGEKVFLECVQDMDHENMFWYRQDPGLGLRLIYFSYDVKMKEKGDIPEGYSVSREKKERFSLILESASTNQTSMYLCASTWGLAGWETQYFGPGTRLLVL.

CDR3 nucleotide sequence: TGCGCCAGCAGCTTGAGTCGGCAGACTAACACTGAAGCTTTCTTT. Translation gives CASSLSRQTNTEAFF. V gene TRBV5-1 combines with J gene TRBJ1-1; D ambiguous. The CDR3 spans 15 residues. From germline, CDR1 is SGHRS and CDR2 YFSETQ. Trimming pared 1 base from V and 2 bases from J, leaving 12 bases between.

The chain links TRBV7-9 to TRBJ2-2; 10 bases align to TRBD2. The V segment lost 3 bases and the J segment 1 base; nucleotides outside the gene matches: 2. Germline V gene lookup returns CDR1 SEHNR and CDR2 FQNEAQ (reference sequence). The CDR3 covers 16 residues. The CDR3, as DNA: TGTGCCAGCAGCTTTTGGACTAGCGGGAACACCGGGGAGCTGTTTTTT. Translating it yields CASSFWTSGNTGELFF.

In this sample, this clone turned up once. In DNA form, the CDR3 reads TGCGCCAGCAGTGGAGGGTTCGGGGATACGCAGTATTTT. Encoded protein: CASSGGFGDTQYF. V and J are TRBV10-2 and TRBJ2-3; tentatively, D is TRBD2 (5 bases). The V gene lost 4 bases and the J gene lost 6 bases, with 11 bases spanning the gap. Germline values: CDR1 WSHSY, CDR2 SAAADI. The CDR3 sequence is 13 residues long.

Here the CDR3 reads CASSLSTGVYEQFF. In DNA, the CDR3 is TGTGCCAGCAGCTTAAGCACAGGGGTGTATGAGCAGTTCTTC. This chain uses TRBV7-2 with TRBJ2-1; 7 bases map to TRBD1. Germline values: CDR1 SGHTA, CDR2 FQGNSA. J gave up 8 bases and V 2 bases, and 6 bases lay outside the gene matches. CDR3 length: 14 amino acids.

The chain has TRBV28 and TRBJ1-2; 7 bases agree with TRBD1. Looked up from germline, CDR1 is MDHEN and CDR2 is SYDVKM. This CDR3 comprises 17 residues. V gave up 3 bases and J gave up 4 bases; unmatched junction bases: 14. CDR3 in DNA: TGTGCCAGCAGTTTCCTTAACTGGGGGGACAGAATCTATGGCTACACCTTC. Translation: CASSFLNWGDRIYGYTF.

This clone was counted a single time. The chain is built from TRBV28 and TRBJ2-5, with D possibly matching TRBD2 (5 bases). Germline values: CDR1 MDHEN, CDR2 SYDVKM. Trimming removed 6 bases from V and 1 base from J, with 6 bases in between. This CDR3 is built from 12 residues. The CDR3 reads CASSGGQETQYF. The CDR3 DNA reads TGTGCCAGCAGCGGAGGCCAAGAGACCCAGTACTTC.

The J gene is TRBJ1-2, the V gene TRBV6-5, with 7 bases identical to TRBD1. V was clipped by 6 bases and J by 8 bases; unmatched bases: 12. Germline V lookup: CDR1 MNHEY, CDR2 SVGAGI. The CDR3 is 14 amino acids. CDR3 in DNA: TGTGCCAGCAGCACCCGGGACAGACCCGGAGGCTACACCTTC. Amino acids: CASSTRDRPGGYTF.

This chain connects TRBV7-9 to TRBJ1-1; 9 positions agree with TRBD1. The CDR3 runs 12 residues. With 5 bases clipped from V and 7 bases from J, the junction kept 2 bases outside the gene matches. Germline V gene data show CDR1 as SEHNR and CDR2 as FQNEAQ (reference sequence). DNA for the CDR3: TGTGCCAGCAGCCCGGACAGGGGTGAAGCTTTCTTT. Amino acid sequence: CASSPDRGEAFF. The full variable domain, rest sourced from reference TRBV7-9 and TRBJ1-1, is DTGVSQNPRHKITKRGQNVTFRCDPISEHNRLYWYRQTLGQGPEFLTYFQNEAQLEKSRLLSDRFSAERPKGSFSTLEIQRTEQGDSAMYLCASSPDRGEAFFGQGTRLTVV.

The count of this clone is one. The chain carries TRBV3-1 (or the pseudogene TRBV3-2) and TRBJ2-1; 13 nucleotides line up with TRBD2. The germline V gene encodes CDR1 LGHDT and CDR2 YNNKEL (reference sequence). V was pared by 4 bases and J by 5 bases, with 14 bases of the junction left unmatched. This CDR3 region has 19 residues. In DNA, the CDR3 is TGTGCCAGCAGCCGTCACGGGACTAGCGGGACAGACCTTAACAATGAGCAGTTCTTC. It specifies CASSRHGTSGTDLNNEQFF.

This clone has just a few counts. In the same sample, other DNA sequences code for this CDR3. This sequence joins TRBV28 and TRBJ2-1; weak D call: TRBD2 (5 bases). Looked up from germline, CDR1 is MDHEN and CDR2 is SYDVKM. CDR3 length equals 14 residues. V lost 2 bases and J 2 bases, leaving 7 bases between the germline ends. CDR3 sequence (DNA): TGTGCCAGCAGTTTACCCGGGACCTACAATGAGCAGTTCTTC. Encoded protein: CASSLPGTYNEQFF.

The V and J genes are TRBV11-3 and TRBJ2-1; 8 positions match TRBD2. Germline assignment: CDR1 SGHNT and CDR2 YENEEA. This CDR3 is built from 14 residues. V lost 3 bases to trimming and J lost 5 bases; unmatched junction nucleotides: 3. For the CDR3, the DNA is TGTGCCAGCAGCTTGGGACTAGTCGACAATGAGCAGTTCTTC. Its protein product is CASSLGLVDNEQFF.